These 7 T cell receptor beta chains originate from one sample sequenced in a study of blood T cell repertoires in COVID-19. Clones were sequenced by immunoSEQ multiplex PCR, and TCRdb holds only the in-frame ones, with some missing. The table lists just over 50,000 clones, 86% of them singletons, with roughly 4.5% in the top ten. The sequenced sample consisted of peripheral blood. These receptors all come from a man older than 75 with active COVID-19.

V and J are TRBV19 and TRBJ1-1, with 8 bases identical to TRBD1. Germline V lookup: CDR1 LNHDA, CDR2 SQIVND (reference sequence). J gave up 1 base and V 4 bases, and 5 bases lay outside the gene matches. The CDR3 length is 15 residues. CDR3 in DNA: TGTGCCAGTAGTACTCGGACAGGGAGGAACACTGAAGCTTTCTTT. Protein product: CASSTRTGRNTEAFF. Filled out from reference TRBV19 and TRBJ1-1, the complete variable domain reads DGGITQSPKYLFRKEGQNVTLSCEQNLNHDAMYWYRQDPGQGLRLIYYSQIVNDFQKGDIAEGYSVSREKKESFPLTVTSAQKNPTAFYLCASSTRTGRNTEAFFGQGTRLTVV.

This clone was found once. Here the CDR3 reads CASSIRGSGRRETQYF. The CDR3 coding sequence is TGTGCCAGCAGCATAAGAGGGTCCGGCAGGCGGGAGACCCAGTACTTC. J is TRBJ2-5 and V is TRBV3-1 (or the pseudogene TRBV3-2); the D gene is possibly TRBD2 (5 bases). CDR1 is LGHDT, CDR2 YNNKEL, per germline (reference sequence). The V end was cut by 5 bases, the J end by 5 bases, with 21 bases between. CDR3 length equals 16 residues.

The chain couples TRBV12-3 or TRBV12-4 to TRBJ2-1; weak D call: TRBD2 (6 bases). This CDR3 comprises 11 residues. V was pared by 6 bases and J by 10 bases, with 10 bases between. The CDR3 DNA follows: TGTGCCAGCAGGGCGGGGTGGGAGCAGTTCTTC. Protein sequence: CASRAGWEQFF.

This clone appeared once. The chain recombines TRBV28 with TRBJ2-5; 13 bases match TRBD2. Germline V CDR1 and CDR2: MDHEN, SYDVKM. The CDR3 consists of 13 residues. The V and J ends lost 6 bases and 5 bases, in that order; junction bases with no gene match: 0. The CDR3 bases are TGTGCCAGCAGGACTAGCGGGGGGGAGACCCAGTACTTC. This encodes CASRTSGGETQYF.

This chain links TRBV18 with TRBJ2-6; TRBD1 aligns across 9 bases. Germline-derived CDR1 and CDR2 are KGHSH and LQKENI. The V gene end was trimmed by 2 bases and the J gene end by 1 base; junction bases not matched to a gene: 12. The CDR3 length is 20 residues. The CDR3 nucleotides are TGTGCCAGCTCACCAAGGACAGGGGAGCTAACGACGTCTGGGGCCAACGTCCTGACTTTC. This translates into CASSPRTGELTTSGANVLTF.

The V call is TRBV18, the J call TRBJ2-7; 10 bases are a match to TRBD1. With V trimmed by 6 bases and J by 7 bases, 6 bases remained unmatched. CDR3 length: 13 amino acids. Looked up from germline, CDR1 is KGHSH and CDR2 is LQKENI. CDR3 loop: CASSPDRGREQYF. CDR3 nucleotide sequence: TGTGCCAGCTCGCCAGACAGGGGGCGTGAGCAGTACTTC.

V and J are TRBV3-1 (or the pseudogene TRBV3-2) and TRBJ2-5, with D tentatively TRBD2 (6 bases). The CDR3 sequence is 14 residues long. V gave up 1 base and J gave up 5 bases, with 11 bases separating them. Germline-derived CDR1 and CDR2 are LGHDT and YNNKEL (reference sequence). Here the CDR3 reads CASSQGTRGETQYF. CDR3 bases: TGTGCCAGCAGCCAAGGGACGCGGGGTGAGACCCAGTACTTC.